Detailed here is one T cell receptor (beta chain). The target antigen is unknown. Unsorted bulk tissue of about 20-32 mg yielded co-extracted RNA and DNA. Those patients suffered from chronic HBV infection and were treatment-naive. The data belong to a study of tumor-infiltrating lymphocytes in primary liver carcinoma. Study-level findings and limits: The study found tumor-adjacent and tumor-blood pairs overlapped less than tumor region pairs.

From germline, CDR1 is DFQATT and CDR2 SNEGSKA (reference sequence). The ends lost 3 bases at V and 2 bases at J; junction bases unmatched: 10. The CDR3 sequence is 16 residues long. A constant-region primer served to make TCR beta cDNA from about 530 ng total RNA. ARM-PCR was slightly modified, and three nested multiplex PCR rounds with it gave rise to the TCR beta libraries. TRBV1-TRBV30 forward primers paired with a C-beta reverse primer drove the first two PCR rounds, approximately 11 cycles each. TCRdb reprocessed the multiplex PCR reads via MiXCR and lists one record per CDR3 protein. Among over 95,000 distinct CDR3 sequences listed, around two thirds were seen once.

The receptor's source is a woman aged 60-75 years with primary liver carcinoma and hepatitis B virus infection. Sequencing was done on a sample of liver tumor tissue from sampling region 5. The subset: tumor region T5, tumor centre. This chain connects TRBV20-1 to TRBJ1-1, with TRBD1 matching 9 bases. CDR3 region: CSARVQGAYKNTEAFF. DNA for the CDR3: TGCAGTGCTAGGGTACAGGGGGCATACAAAAACACTGAAGCTTTCTTT.